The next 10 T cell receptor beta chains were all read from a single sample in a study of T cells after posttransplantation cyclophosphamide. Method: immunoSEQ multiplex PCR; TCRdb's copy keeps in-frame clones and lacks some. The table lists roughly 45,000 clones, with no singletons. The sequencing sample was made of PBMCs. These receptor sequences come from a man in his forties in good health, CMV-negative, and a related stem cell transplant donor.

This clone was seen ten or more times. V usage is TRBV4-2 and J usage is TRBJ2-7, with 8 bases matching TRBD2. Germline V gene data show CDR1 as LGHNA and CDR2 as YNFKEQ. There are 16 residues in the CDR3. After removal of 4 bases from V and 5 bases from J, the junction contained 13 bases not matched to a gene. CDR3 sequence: CASSPSTTAGAHEQYF. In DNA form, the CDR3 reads TGTGCCAGCAGCCCTTCAACCACAGCGGGGGCTCACGAGCAGTACTTC.

CDR3 residues: CASSLSFSVREFF. The DNA of the CDR3 is TGTGCCAGCAGTTTAAGTTTCAGTGTCAGGGAGTTCTTC. The V and J genes are TRBV28 and TRBJ2-1; D possibly corresponds to TRBD1 (5 bases). With 2 bases removed from V and 14 bases from J, the gap between germline ends came to 16 bases. The CDR3 totals 13 residues. The germline V gene has CDR1 MDHEN and CDR2 SYDVKM.

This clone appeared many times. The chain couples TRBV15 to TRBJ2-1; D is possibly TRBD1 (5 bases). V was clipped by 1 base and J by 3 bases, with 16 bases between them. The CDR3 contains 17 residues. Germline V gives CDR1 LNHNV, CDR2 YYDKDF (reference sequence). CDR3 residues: CATSRGYTGSGYNEQFF. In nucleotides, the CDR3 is TGTGCCACCAGCAGAGGATACACAGGATCCGGCTACAATGAGCAGTTCTTC.

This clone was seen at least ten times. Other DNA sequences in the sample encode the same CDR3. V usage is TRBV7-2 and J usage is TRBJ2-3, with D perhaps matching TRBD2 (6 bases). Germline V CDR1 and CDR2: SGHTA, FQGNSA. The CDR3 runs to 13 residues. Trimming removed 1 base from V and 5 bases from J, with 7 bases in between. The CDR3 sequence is CASSLVGGDTQYF. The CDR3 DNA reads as TGTGCCAGCAGCTTAGTGGGAGGAGATACGCAGTATTTT. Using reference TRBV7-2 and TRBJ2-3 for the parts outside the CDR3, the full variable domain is GAGVSQSPSNKVTEKGKDVELRCDPISGHTALYWYRQSLGQGLEFLIYFQGNSAPDKSGLPSDRFSAERTGGSVSTLTIQRTQQEDSAVYLCASSLVGGDTQYFGPGTRLTVL.

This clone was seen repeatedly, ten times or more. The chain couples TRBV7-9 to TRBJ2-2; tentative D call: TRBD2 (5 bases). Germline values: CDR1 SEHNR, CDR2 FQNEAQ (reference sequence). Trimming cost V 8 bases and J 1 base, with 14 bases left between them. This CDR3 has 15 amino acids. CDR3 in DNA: TGTGCCAGCGCCCCTCCTCGGGAGAACACCGGGGAGCTGTTTTTT. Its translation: CASAPPRENTGELFF.

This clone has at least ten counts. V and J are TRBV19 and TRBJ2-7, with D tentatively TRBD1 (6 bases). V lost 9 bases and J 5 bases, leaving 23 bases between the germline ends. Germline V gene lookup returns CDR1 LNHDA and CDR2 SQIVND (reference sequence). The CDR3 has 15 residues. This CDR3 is CASRMSRGGTDEQYF. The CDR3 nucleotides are TGTGCCAGCCGAATGAGCAGGGGCGGCACGGACGAGCAGTACTTC.

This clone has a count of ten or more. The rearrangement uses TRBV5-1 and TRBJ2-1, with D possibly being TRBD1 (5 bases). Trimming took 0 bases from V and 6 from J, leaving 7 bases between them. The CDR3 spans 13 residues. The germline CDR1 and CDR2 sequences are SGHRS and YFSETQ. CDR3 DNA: TGCGCCAGCAGCTTGGGACAGCTCAATGAGCAGTTCTTC. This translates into CASSLGQLNEQFF.

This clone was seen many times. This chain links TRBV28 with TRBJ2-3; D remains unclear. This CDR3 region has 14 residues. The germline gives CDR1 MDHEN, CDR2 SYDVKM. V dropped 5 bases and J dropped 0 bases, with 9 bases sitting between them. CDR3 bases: TGTGCCAGCAGTATATATACTAGCACAGATACGCAGTATTTT. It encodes CASSIYTSTDTQYF.

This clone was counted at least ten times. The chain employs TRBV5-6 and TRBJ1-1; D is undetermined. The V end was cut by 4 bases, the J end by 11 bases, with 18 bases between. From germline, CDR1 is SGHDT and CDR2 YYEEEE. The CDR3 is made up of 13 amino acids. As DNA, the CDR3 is TGTGCCAGCAGCCACACAGCCCACGGCGAGGCTTTCTTT. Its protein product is CASSHTAHGEAFF.

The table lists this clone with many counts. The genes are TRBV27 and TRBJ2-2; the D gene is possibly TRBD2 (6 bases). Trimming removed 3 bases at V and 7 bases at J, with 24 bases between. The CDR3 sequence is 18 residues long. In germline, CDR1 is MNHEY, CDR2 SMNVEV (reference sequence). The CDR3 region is CASSFGSVSGGLSGELFF. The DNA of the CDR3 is TGTGCCAGCAGTTTCGGATCGGTCTCCGGGGGACTCAGCGGGGAGCTGTTTTTT.